The sequence of this T cell receptor beta chain was determined in a study of T-cell reconstitution after alpha-beta-depleted transplantation in children. Germline-derived CDR1 and CDR2 are SQVTM and ANQGSEA. Trimming removed 6 bases at V and 4 bases at J, with 10 bases between. CDR3 length equals 11 residues. A few counts support this clonotype. The antigen remains undetermined. Study-level points and caveats: Some patients' high day-60 TCRbeta diversity was traced to surviving recipient T cells and thymic progenitors. Reportedly, roughly two months post-transplant, alpha-beta T cells arose from several hundred expanded graft clones. Hyperexpanded clones declined; after one year, newly produced T cells mostly supplied diversity.

Using unique molecular identifiers, the investigators prepared the TCRbeta library. TCRdb itself ran the PCR reads through MiXCR, one entry per CDR3 protein. In the table there are a few hundred thousand distinct CDR3 sequences, around 13% of which are singletons. Sequencing used PBMCs, mostly from graft donor cells, obtained 360 days after TCRalphabeta/CD19-depleted stem cell transplant. The clonotype was recovered from a male patient younger than 18 who had a stem cell transplant for acute myeloid leukemia, so the T cells may come from the graft donor. The rearrangement joins TRBV29-1 to TRBJ2-7, with unresolved D. This CDR3 is CSVTGVYEQYF. The CDR3 DNA reads TGCAGCGTGACGGGCGTGTACGAGCAGTACTTC.